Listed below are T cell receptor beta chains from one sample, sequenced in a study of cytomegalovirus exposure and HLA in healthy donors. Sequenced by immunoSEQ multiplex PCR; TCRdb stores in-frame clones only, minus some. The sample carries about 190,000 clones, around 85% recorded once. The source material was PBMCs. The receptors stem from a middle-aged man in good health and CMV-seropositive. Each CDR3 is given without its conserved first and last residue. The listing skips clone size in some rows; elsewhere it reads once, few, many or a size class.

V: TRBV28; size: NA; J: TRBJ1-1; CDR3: ASSPGDRGGTEAF
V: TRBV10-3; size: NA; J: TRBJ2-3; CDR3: AIKHDRGTDTQY
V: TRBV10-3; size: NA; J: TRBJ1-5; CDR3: AISEADYQPQH
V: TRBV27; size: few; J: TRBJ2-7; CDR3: ASSLYGIAY
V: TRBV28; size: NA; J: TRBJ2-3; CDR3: ASSFRGWTDTQY
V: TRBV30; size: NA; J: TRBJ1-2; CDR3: AWGGGVAAGYT
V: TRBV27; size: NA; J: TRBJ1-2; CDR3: ASSLRTDSYYGYT
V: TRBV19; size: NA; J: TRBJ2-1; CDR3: ASNYRGPSGGEQF
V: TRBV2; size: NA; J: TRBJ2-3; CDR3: ASSDRTSTDTQY
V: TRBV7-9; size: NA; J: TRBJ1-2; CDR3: ASSLTPGTGYT
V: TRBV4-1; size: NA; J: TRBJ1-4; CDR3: ASSQYRTGNEKLF
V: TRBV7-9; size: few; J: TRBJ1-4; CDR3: ASSLDGANEKLF
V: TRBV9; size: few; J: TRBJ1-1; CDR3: ASSAALREEITEAF
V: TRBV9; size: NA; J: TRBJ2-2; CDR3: ASSVGGGTGELF
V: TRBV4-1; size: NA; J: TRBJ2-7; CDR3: ASSQGGTVGYEQY
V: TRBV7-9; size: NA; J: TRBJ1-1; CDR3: ASSLTGFKGTEAF
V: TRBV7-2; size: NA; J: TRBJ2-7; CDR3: ASSLRDRGAISSYEQY
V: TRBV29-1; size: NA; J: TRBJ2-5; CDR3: SVGLAGAGETQY
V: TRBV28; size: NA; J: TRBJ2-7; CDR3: ASSFRGTGDEQY
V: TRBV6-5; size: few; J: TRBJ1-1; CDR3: ASSRTEMGEAF
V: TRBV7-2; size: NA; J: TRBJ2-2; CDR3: ASSLVISGELF
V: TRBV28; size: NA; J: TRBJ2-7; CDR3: ASSSPPGQGAYEQY